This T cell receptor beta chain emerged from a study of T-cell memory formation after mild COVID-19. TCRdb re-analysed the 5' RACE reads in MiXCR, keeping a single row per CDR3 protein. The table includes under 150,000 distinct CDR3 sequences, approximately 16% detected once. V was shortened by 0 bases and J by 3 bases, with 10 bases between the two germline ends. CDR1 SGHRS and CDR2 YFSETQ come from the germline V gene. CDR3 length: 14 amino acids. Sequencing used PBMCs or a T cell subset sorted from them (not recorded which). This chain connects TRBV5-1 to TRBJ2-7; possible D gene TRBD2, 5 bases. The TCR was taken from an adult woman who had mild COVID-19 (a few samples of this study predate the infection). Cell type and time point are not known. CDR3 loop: CASSLVAGVYEQYF. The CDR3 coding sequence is TGCGCCAGCAGCTTGGTAGCCGGGGTCTACGAGCAGTACTTC.